The present T cell receptor beta chain was sequenced within a study of OX40 agonist ivuxolimab in advanced cancers. The germline gives CDR1 SGDLS, CDR2 YYNGEE. Trimming removed 6 bases from V and 1 base from J, with 16 bases in between. The CDR3 covers 15 residues. Produced via immunoSEQ multiplex PCR; TCRdb's table is partial and in-frame only. This sample has some 80,000 clones, with roughly 88% found just once. The clonotype comes from an adult with an advanced solid tumor such as melanoma, head and neck, liver or kidney cancer. The rearrangement joins TRBV9 to TRBJ2-5; tentatively, D is TRBD2 (7 bases). Here the sequenced sample was CD4+ or CD8+ T cells sorted from blood, taken in a trial of the OX40 agonist ivuxolimab. For the CDR3, the DNA is TGTGCCAGCACCCCTAACGGGGGGCCCCAAGAGACCCAGTACTTC. This translates into CASTPNGGPQETQYF. Using reference TRBV9 and TRBJ2-5 for the parts outside the CDR3, the full variable domain is DSGVTQTPKHLITATGQRVTLRCSPRSGDLSVYWYQQSLDQGLQFLIQYYNGEERAKGNILERFSAQQFPDLHSELNLSSLELGDSALYFCASTPNGGPQETQYFGPGTRLLVL.